The TCR beta chain under discussion was sequenced for a study of blood T cell repertoires in COVID-19. For the study at large: From the United States, Italy and Spain came samples of acute and convalescent COVID-19.

Libraries were prepared by immunoSEQ multiplex PCR; TCRdb keeps only in-frame clonotypes and omits some of them. This sample has hundreds of thousands of clones, with approximately 86% found just once. Germline lookup yields CDR1 SGHVS and CDR2 FQNEAQ. V was cut by 6 bases and J by 2 bases, with 19 bases left in between. This CDR3 is 16 amino acids long. V usage is TRBV7-8 and J usage is TRBJ1-1, with a tentative D call TRBD1 (6 bases). The source of this sequence is a woman aged 55-70 years with COVID-19, enrolled during active disease. Sequenced input: peripheral blood. The CDR3 is CASSFRSRGYNTEAFF. The CDR3 nucleotides read TGTGCCAGCAGTTTTAGGTCCAGGGGATATAACACTGAAGCTTTCTTT.